This T cell receptor beta chain was obtained from a study of Ad26.COV2.S vaccination and SARS-CoV-2 variants. The overall study: Donor allocation was to the COV1001 Ad26.COV2.S trial arm. Findings of the study overall: Researchers reported similar non-spike TCR breadth in vaccine and placebo recipients. Ad26.COV2.S recipients had broader spike-specific TCRs (P = 0.0014).

TCRdb keeps only in-frame clones here, not all; method: immunoSEQ multiplex PCR. Among about 350,000 clones listed, approximately 86% were seen once. A word on this clone: What it binds is not known.

Trimming stripped 4 bases from V and 0 bases from J, with 10 bases between. Per the germline V gene, CDR1 is MGHRA and CDR2 is YSYEKL. The CDR3 has 15 residues. Treatment indicated: over 15 received Ad26.COV2.S at low or high dose, single or two shots; about 5 received placebo; per-sample allocation not given. The samples were gathered on day 63 after the first injection of vaccine or placebo. A Boston donor was an adult aged 18-55 years. Sequences were derived from peripheral blood, sampled in a trial of Ad26.COV2.S vaccine versus placebo. This TCR was sampled from a person between 18 and 59 years old who received the Ad26.COV2.S COVID-19 vaccine or a placebo. The V call is TRBV4-1, the J call TRBJ2-1; D might be TRBD2 (6 bases). The CDR3 region is CASSPAGSSYNEQFF. DNA of the CDR3: TGCGCCAGCAGCCCGGCCGGGAGCTCCTACAATGAGCAGTTCTTC.